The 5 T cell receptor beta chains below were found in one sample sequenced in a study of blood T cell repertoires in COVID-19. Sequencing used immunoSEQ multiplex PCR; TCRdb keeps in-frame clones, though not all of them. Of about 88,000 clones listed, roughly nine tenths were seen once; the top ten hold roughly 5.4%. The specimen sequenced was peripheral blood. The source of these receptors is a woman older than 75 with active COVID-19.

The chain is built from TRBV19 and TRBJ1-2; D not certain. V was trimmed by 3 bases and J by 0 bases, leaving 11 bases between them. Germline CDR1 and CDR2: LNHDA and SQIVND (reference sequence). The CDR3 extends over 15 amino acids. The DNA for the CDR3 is TGTGCCAGTAGTATCTTTCGCCGAGCTAACTATGGCTACACCTTC. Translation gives CASSIFRRANYGYTF.

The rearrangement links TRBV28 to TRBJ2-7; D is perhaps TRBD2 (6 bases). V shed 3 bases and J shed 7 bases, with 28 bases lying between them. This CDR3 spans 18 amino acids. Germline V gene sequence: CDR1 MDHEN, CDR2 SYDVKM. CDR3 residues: CASSFPLQNPGGRREQYF. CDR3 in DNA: TGTGCCAGCAGTTTTCCTTTGCAGAACCCAGGAGGGCGACGAGAGCAGTACTTC. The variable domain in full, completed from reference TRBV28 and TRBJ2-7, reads DVKVTQSSRYLVKRTGEKVFLECVQDMDHENMFWYRQDPGLGLRLIYFSYDVKMKEKGDIPEGYSVSREKKERFSLILESASTNQTSMYLCASSFPLQNPGGRREQYFGPGTRLTVT.

CDR3 in amino acids: CASSFNRGETQYF. The CDR3 DNA reads as TGTGCCAGCAGTTTCAACAGGGGTGAGACCCAGTACTTC. V usage is TRBV27 and J usage is TRBJ2-5; 7 nucleotides agree with TRBD1. Germline CDR1 reads MNHEY; CDR2 reads SMNVEV (reference sequence). The V and J ends lost 3 bases and 5 bases, in that order; junction bases with no gene match: 3. This CDR3 comprises 13 residues.

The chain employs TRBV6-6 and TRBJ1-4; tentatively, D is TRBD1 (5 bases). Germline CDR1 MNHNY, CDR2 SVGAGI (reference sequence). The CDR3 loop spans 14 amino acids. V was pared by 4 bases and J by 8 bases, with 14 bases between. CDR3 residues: CASSFPGVEEKLFF. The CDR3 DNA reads TGTGCCAGCAGTTTCCCGGGGGTGGAGGAAAAACTGTTTTTT.

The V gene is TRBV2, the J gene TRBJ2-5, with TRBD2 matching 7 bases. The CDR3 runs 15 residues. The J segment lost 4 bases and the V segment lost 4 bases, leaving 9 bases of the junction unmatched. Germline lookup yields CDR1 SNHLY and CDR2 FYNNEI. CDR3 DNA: TGTGCCAGCAGTGTTGAACAGACTAGCCGAGAGACCCAGTACTTC. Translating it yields CASSVEQTSRETQYF. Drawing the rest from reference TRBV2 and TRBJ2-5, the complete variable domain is EPEVTQTPSHQVTQMGQEVILRCVPISNHLYFYWYRQILGQKVEFLVSFYNNEISEKSEIFDDQFSVERPDGSNFTLKIRSTKLEDSAMYFCASSVEQTSRETQYFGPGTRLLVL.